Described below is a single T cell receptor (beta chain) sequence and its context. The data originate from a study of CD8+CD57+ T cells in acquired aplastic anemia. Those patients picked for sequencing had displayed CD8+CD57+ cell expansion on flow cytometry. This CDR3 spans 14 amino acids. CDR1 LNHDA and CDR2 SQIVND come from the germline V gene (reference sequence). V was clipped by 3 bases and J by 5 bases, with 13 bases between them. CDR3 and TCR beta VDJ profiling relied on genomic DNA as the template. TCRdb passed the reads through MiXCR, listing each CDR3 protein once. This table has approximately 190,000 distinct CDR3 sequences, 48% appearing once.

The specimen sequenced was sorted CD4+, CD8+, or CD8+CD57+ T cells (not recorded which) from PBMCs. This chain joins TRBV19 and TRBJ1-2, with a tentative D call TRBD1 (6 bases). This clonotype originated in a human donor with aplastic anemia. In DNA, the CDR3 is TGTGCCAGTAGTATTCCCTGGGACACGTATGGCTACACCTTC. This encodes CASSIPWDTYGYTF.